This T cell receptor beta chain was recorded in a study of blood T cell repertoires in COVID-19. The V gene's germline CDR1 is SNHLY and CDR2 FYNNEI. V lost 6 bases and J lost 0; bases outside the gene matches: 30. This CDR3 region has 24 residues. Measured with immunoSEQ multiplex PCR; TCRdb has only the in-frame clones, and not every one. Of roughly 420,000 clones in the sample, 88% were seen once. Residents of approximately 25 US areas, aged about 18 to 95 years, made up the participants. Cohort assignment relied on participant-reported clinical history. The V gene is TRBV2, the J gene TRBJ2-1, with 9 bases identical to TRBD1. This clonotype originated in a woman aged 25 to 39 with acute COVID-19. Sequencing used PBMCs or T cells enriched from blood (not recorded which). The CDR3 DNA sequence: TGTGCCAGCAGGGGTCCCGGTCCGGGACAGGGTGTAGGTGCCCTGTCGGACTCCTACAATGAGCAGTTCTTC. This translates into CASRGPGPGQGVGALSDSYNEQFF.